The 14 T cell receptor beta chains listed next were all sequenced from one sample in a study of graft-versus-host responses after intestinal transplantation. The starting material, graft tissue, was processed to release intraepithelial and lamina propria lymphocytes. Sequencing was performed with immunoSEQ multiplex PCR; in TCRdb, only in-frame clones are kept and a portion is missing. Of about 14,000 clones in the sample, roughly 81% were seen once. The sequences come from ileum tissue, collected 16 days after intestinal transplant. The receptors originated from a human patient who received an intestinal transplant, so some T cells may come from the graft donor.

The J gene is TRBJ2-3, the V gene TRBV7-7; 7 bases agree with TRBD2. The CDR3 spans 17 residues. After removal of 4 bases from V and 3 bases from J, the junction contained 13 bases not matched to a gene. CDR1 SSHAT and CDR2 FNYEAQ come from the germline V gene (reference sequence). The CDR3 here is CASSSLPRGDGTDTQYF. The CDR3 DNA follows: TGTGCCAGCAGCTCCCTCCCTCGGGGGGATGGGACAGATACGCAGTATTTT.

The V call is TRBV7-2, the J call TRBJ2-5; TRBD1 is a possible D gene (6 bases). Germline V lookup: CDR1 SGHTA, CDR2 FQGNSA. The V end was cut by 0 bases, the J end by 4 bases, with 15 bases between. This CDR3 is built from 16 residues. CDR3 DNA: TGTGCCAGCAGCTTAGCACCAGACAGGTTCGGAGAGACCCAGTACTTC. Encoded protein: CASSLAPDRFGETQYF.

The chain combines TRBV29-1 with TRBJ2-5; 8 nucleotides align to TRBD1. The CDR3 extends over 12 amino acids. CDR1 and CDR2 from the germline V gene are SQVTM and ANQGSEA. V lost 3 bases to trimming and J lost 3 bases; unmatched junction nucleotides: 0. CDR3 amino acids: CSVEDREETQYF. CDR3 bases: TGCAGCGTTGAGGACAGGGAAGAGACCCAGTACTTC.

The chain combines TRBV19 with TRBJ1-6; TRBD1 is a possible D gene (6 bases). V gave up 4 bases and J gave up 9 bases, with 10 bases separating them. Germline assignment: CDR1 LNHDA and CDR2 SQIVND (reference sequence). CDR3 size: 13 residues. CDR3 coding DNA: TGTGCCAGTAGTAGCGACAGGCCTTCACCCCTCCACTTT. It codes for CASSSDRPSPLHF.

J is TRBJ2-1 and V is TRBV6-5, with unresolved D. V was cut by 3 bases and J by 6 bases, with 9 bases left in between. This CDR3 is 13 amino acids long. The germline V gene encodes CDR1 MNHEY and CDR2 SVGAGI. The DNA for the CDR3 is TGTGCCAGCAGTTATCTAGGAATCAATGAGCAGTTCTTC. Translation gives CASSYLGINEQFF.

The rearrangement joins TRBV9 to TRBJ2-2, with D possibly TRBD1 on 6 matching bases. Trimming took 4 bases from V and 6 from J, leaving 16 bases between them. The CDR3 spans 15 residues. The germline V gene has CDR1 SGDLS and CDR2 YYNGEE. Written as DNA, the CDR3 is TGTGCCAGCAGCTTGCATCAGGGGTCGGCCGGGGAGCTGTTTTTT. Protein: CASSLHQGSAGELFF.

CDR3 region: CASSFLGHSPYEQYF. The CDR3 bases are TGTGCCAGTAGTTTCCTGGGGCACAGCCCCTACGAGCAGTACTTC. The chain carries TRBV19 and TRBJ2-7; tentative D call: TRBD1 (5 bases). The CDR3 totals 15 residues. Germline V gene data show CDR1 as LNHDA and CDR2 as SQIVND (reference sequence). Deletions cut 5 bases from V and 2 bases from J, with 16 bases between.

The chain couples TRBV28 to TRBJ2-7; TRBD1 matches at 10 bases. Per the germline V gene, CDR1 is MDHEN and CDR2 is SYDVKM. This CDR3 is built from 14 residues. With V trimmed by 5 bases and J by 2 bases, 3 bases remained unmatched. Written as DNA, the CDR3 is TGTGCCAGCAGTCCCGGGACAGGGGCCTACGAGCAGTACTTC. Translation gives CASSPGTGAYEQYF.

This clone has only one observation. The V and J genes are TRBV5-1 and TRBJ1-2, with D unclear. This CDR3 is built from 15 residues. CDR1 is SGHRS and CDR2 is YFSETQ in the germline V gene. V was cut by 0 bases and J by 4 bases, with 13 bases left in between. The DNA for the CDR3 is TGCGCCAGCAGCTTGGCGGCGGTACCTAGCTATGGCTACACCTTC. Its protein is CASSLAAVPSYGYTF.

This chain links TRBV25-1 with TRBJ1-4, with D maybe TRBD1 (5 bases). V was pared by 3 bases and J by 8 bases, with 16 bases between. Germline CDR1 and CDR2: MGHDK and SYGVNS. The CDR3 consists of 15 residues. The CDR3 sequence: CASSEGPSPWEKLFF. The CDR3 nucleotides are TGTGCCAGCAGTGAGGGGCCCAGTCCGTGGGAAAAACTGTTTTTT.

The V call is TRBV4-1, the J call TRBJ1-5; D is unresolved. CDR3 length: 14 residues. V lost 0 bases and J 4 bases, leaving 7 bases between the germline ends. CDR1 MGHRA and CDR2 YSYEKL come from the germline V gene. CDR3 in amino acids: CASSQEPVNQPQHF. As DNA, the CDR3 is TGCGCCAGCAGCCAAGAACCGGTAAATCAGCCCCAGCATTTT.

The rearrangement links TRBV19 to TRBJ2-1; 7 positions match TRBD1. Trimming cost V 5 bases and J 8 bases; bases outside gene matches: 3. CDR1 is LNHDA and CDR2 is SQIVND in the germline V gene (reference sequence). CDR3 size: 12 residues. Written as DNA, the CDR3 is TGTGCCAGTAGTCCGACAGGGCATGAGCAGTTCTTC. The encoded protein is CASSPTGHEQFF.

The chain joins TRBV6-4 to TRBJ2-3, with 8 bases lining up with TRBD2. CDR1 and CDR2 from the germline V gene are MRHNA and SNTAGT. Trimming removed 6 bases from V and 4 bases from J; junction bases left unmatched: 6. This CDR3 region has 14 residues. The CDR3 sequence is CASRTGGPPDTQYF. CDR3 nucleotide sequence: TGTGCCAGCAGGACGGGGGGGCCCCCAGATACGCAGTATTTT.

V gene TRBV6-5 combines with J gene TRBJ2-2; 8 bases line up with TRBD1. The CDR3 consists of 13 residues. CDR1 and CDR2 (germline): MNHEY, SVGAGI. J gave up 4 bases and V 10 bases, and 5 bases lay outside the gene matches. The CDR3 DNA is TGTGCCATCAGGGGGCGCAGCACCGGGGAGCTGTTTTTT. Its translation is CAIRGRSTGELFF.